Only a few counts were recorded for the clone carrying this T cell receptor beta chain. The time point denotes: newly diagnosed GD, antithyroid drugs for less than 3 months. PBMC-derived RNA was used for the TCR library. The data are from a study of regulatory T cells in long-lasting Graves disease. V gave up 6 bases and J gave up 3 bases, with 9 bases separating them. This CDR3 has 12 residues. CDR1 is MNHEY and CDR2 is SMNVEV in the germline V gene (reference sequence). Arm-PCR with iRepertoire HTBI primers amplified the CDR3 regions for these TCR beta libraries. TCRdb called the multiplex PCR reads again in MiXCR, with one record for every CDR3 protein. The sample records over 350,000 distinct CDR3 sequences, approximately 16% being singletons. In addition, the sample was reused for a study of T cells in Graves' hyperthyroidism and ophthalmopathy. That study adds: The diagnostic basis comprised clinical symptoms, serum thyroxine and TRAb, thyroid ultrasound and orbital computed tomography.

The sequencing used peripheral blood mononuclear cells (PBMCs), collected at new diagnosis, from a patient treated with antithyroid drugs. The receptor's source is a woman aged 40 to 50 with Graves disease. The chain links TRBV27 to TRBJ2-7, with a possible D match to TRBD1 (6 bases). The CDR3 bases are TGTGCCAGCAGGACAGGTTTCTACGAGCAGTACTTC. Translation: CASRTGFYEQYF.